This is a list of T cell receptor beta chains from one sample in a study of identical twins. TCRdb processed the 5' RACE reads anew with MiXCR; each CDR3 protein has one entry. The data show some 790,000 distinct CDR3 sequences, about 20% seen once. These data also formed part of another study, on T cells expressing NK-cell markers.

The sequencing input was PBMCs. All receptors come from a woman under 30 in good health. The CDR3 runs from the conserved cysteine through the conserved F or W. Each record gives: V gene, D gene, J gene, clone size, CDR3 DNA, CDR3 protein. A D gene is named only where the DNA matches it firmly. Size values are once, few and many counts, or a class for expanded clones, and some rows have none.

V: TRBV4-3
D: TRBD1
J: TRBJ2-3
size: few
DNA: TGCGCCAGCAGCCAGGCCGGGACAGGGCTCACAGATACGCAGTATTTT
CDR3: CASSQAGTGLTDTQYF

V: TRBV7-2
D: -
J: TRBJ1-1
size: few
DNA: TGTGCCAGCAGCGGACCCGGCAACACTGAAGCTTTCTTT
CDR3: CASSGPGNTEAFF

V: TRBV20-1
D: -
J: TRBJ1-1
size: few
DNA: TGCAGTGCACCCGACACAGGGCTCGGCACTGAAGCTTTCTTT
CDR3: CSAPDTGLGTEAFF

V: TRBV7-9
D: TRBD2
J: TRBJ2-7
size: few
DNA: TGTGCCAGCAGCTTAGGGATTAGCGGGGGGCTGCGAGACGAGCAGTACTTC
CDR3: CASSLGISGGLRDEQYF

V: TRBV12-3/TRBV12-4
D: -
J: TRBJ1-1
size: few
DNA: TGTGCCAGCAGTGCGGACGCGAGGGGCACTGAAGCTTTCTTT
CDR3: CASSADARGTEAFF

V: TRBV5-5
D: TRBD1
J: TRBJ1-5
size: -
DNA: TGTGCCAGCAGCCCATACAGGGGAAGCAATCAGCCCCAGCATTTT
CDR3: CASSPYRGSNQPQHF

V: TRBV4-3
D: -
J: TRBJ2-7
size: -
DNA: TGCGCCAGCAGCCCCTACCAGGGGCCATACGAGCAGTACTTC
CDR3: CASSPYQGPYEQYF

V: TRBV27
D: TRBD2
J: TRBJ2-2
size: few
DNA: TGTGCCAGCAAGAGACTAGCGGGGGAGTGGGGGACCGGGGAGCTGTTTTTT
CDR3: CASKRLAGEWGTGELFF

V: TRBV9
D: -
J: TRBJ2-5
size: -
DNA: TGTGCCAGCAGCGTAGCTCCCCAAGAGACCCAGTACTTC
CDR3: CASSVAPQETQYF

V: TRBV20-1
D: -
J: TRBJ2-7
size: few
DNA: TGCAGTGCGAGGCGCACAGACTACGAGCAGTACTTC
CDR3: CSARRTDYEQYF

V: TRBV10-3
D: -
J: TRBJ1-3
size: -
DNA: TGTGCCATCAGTGAGTCTGCCTGGAGCTCTGGAAACACCATATATTTT
CDR3: CAISESAWSSGNTIYF

V: TRBV2
D: TRBD1
J: TRBJ2-2
size: once
DNA: TGTGCCAGCAGAGTAGACAGGGACCCCCGGGAGCTGTTTTTT
CDR3: CASRVDRDPRELFF

V: TRBV12-3/TRBV12-4
D: TRBD1
J: TRBJ1-2
size: -
DNA: TGTGCCAGCAGCGCTGGGACAGGGCTTCCTAACTATGGCTACACCTTC
CDR3: CASSAGTGLPNYGYTF

V: TRBV12-3/TRBV12-4
D: -
J: TRBJ1-6
size: few
DNA: TGTGCCAGCAGTCCTACCGGGACCTATAATTCACCCCTCCACTTT
CDR3: CASSPTGTYNSPLHF

V: TRBV27
D: -
J: TRBJ2-3
size: -
DNA: TGTGCCAGCAGTCCGACCCGTTCAGATACGCAGTATTTT
CDR3: CASSPTRSDTQYF

V: TRBV4-2
D: TRBD1
J: TRBJ2-7
size: -
DNA: TGTGCCAGCAGCGAACCGTGGGACAGGTACGAGCAGTACTTC
CDR3: CASSEPWDRYEQYF

V: TRBV7-2
D: TRBD1
J: TRBJ1-2
size: -
DNA: TGTGCCAGCAGCGTATCTACAGGGGATGGCTACACCTTC
CDR3: CASSVSTGDGYTF

V: TRBV29-1
D: -
J: TRBJ2-5
size: few
DNA: TGCAGCGTTGGGACAGACAAAGAGACCCAGTACTTC
CDR3: CSVGTDKETQYF

V: TRBV4-3
D: TRBD1
J: TRBJ2-1
size: -
DNA: TGCGCCAGCAGCCACACGAGGACAGGGGCCGAGCAGTTCTTC
CDR3: CASSHTRTGAEQFF

V: TRBV6-2/TRBV6-3
D: -
J: TRBJ2-2
size: -
DNA: TGTGCCAGCAGTTACTACACCGGGGAGCTGTTTTTT
CDR3: CASSYYTGELFF

V: TRBV5-1
D: TRBD1
J: TRBJ2-7
size: -
DNA: TGCGCCAGCACAACCGGGACAGGGGGTCTTCTCGAGCAGTACTTC
CDR3: CASTTGTGGLLEQYF

V: TRBV15
D: TRBD2
J: TRBJ2-3
size: -
DNA: TGTGCCACCAGCAGAGTTAGCGGGAGTGATACGCAGTATTTT
CDR3: CATSRVSGSDTQYF

V: TRBV10-3
D: TRBD2
J: TRBJ2-1
size: few
DNA: TGTGCCATCAGTCCCGAGCGGGGTTCTTTCAATGAGCAGTTCTTC
CDR3: CAISPERGSFNEQFF

V: TRBV4-3
D: -
J: TRBJ2-1
size: -
DNA: TGCGCCAGCAGCCAAGATAGAAGCTTTTGGGGTGAGCAGTTCTTC
CDR3: CASSQDRSFWGEQFF

V: TRBV27
D: -
J: TRBJ1-2
size: -
DNA: TGTGCCAGCAGTTTAGACAGAGCAAGCCTTTATGGCTACACCTTC
CDR3: CASSLDRASLYGYTF

V: TRBV12-3/TRBV12-4
D: -
J: TRBJ2-2
size: -
DNA: TGTGCCAGCAGTTTAAGGGTTCGTGAACCCGGGGAGCTGTTTTTT
CDR3: CASSLRVREPGELFF

V: TRBV27
D: -
J: TRBJ2-2
size: few
DNA: TGTGCCAGCAAATCCCAGAACACCGGGGAGCTGTTTTTT
CDR3: CASKSQNTGELFF

V: TRBV7-9
D: -
J: TRBJ2-3
size: -
DNA: TGTGCCAGCAGCAGGACTCGGGCAGTGGGAATTACAGAGACGCAGTATTTT
CDR3: CASSRTRAVGITETQYF

V: TRBV4-2
D: -
J: TRBJ2-5
size: -
DNA: TGTGCCAGCAGCCAAGGACGGGGTGCGGTCCAAGAGACCCAGTACTTC
CDR3: CASSQGRGAVQETQYF

V: TRBV28
D: TRBD1
J: TRBJ2-5
size: -
DNA: TGTGCCAGCAGTCAGTCCCTCCGACAGGGTAGTCAAGAGACCCAGTACTTC
CDR3: CASSQSLRQGSQETQYF

V: TRBV3-1
D: -
J: TRBJ1-1
size: few
DNA: TGTGCCAGCAGCCAACAGGGAAGAGGGACTGAAGCTTTCTTT
CDR3: CASSQQGRGTEAFF

V: TRBV7-9
D: -
J: TRBJ2-7
size: -
DNA: TGCGCCAGCAGCTCTTGGGGGGAGCAGTACTTC
CDR3: CASSSWGEQYF

V: TRBV4-1
D: -
J: TRBJ2-5
size: -
DNA: TGCGCCAGCAGCCAAGTCGCCAACCAAGAGACCCAGTACTTC
CDR3: CASSQVANQETQYF

V: TRBV6-5
D: TRBD1
J: TRBJ2-1
size: -
DNA: TGTGCCAGCAGTTACCCCGGGGACAGGGAAAACGAGCAGTTCTTC
CDR3: CASSYPGDRENEQFF

V: TRBV27
D: -
J: TRBJ2-1
size: few
DNA: TGTGCCAGCAGTACCAACAGGGAGAGCTCCTACAATGAGCAGTTCTTC
CDR3: CASSTNRESSYNEQFF

V: TRBV10-3
D: -
J: TRBJ2-7
size: -
DNA: TGTGCCATCAGTGAGGACCCTGGAAGCTCCTACGAGCAGTACTTC
CDR3: CAISEDPGSSYEQYF

V: TRBV27
D: TRBD1
J: TRBJ2-1
size: -
DNA: TGTGCCAGCCATAATCACAGGGGCGACCGTTCCTACAATGAGCAGTTCTTC
CDR3: CASHNHRGDRSYNEQFF

V: TRBV7-2
D: TRBD2
J: TRBJ2-3
size: -
DNA: TGTGCCAGCAGCCCACAGGTTCGGGGGGTCACAGATACGCAGTATTTT
CDR3: CASSPQVRGVTDTQYF